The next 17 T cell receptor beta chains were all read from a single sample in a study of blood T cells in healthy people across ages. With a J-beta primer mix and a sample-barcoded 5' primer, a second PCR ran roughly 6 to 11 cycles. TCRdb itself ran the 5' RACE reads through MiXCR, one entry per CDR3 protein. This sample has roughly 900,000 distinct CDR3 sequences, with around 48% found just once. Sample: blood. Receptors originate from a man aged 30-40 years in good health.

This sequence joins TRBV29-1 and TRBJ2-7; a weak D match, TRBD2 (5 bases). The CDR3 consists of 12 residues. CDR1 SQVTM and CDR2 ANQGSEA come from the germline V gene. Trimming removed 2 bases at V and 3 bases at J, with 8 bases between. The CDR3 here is CSVEFRGYEQYF. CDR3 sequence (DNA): TGCAGCGTTGAATTTCGGGGCTACGAGCAGTACTTC.

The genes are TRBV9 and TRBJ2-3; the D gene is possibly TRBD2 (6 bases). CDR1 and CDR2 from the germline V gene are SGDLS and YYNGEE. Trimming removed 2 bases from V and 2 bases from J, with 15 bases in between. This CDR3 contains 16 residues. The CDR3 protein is CASSVSGTLNTDTQYF. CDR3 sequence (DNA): TGTGCCAGCAGCGTTTCCGGGACTTTGAACACAGATACGCAGTATTTT.

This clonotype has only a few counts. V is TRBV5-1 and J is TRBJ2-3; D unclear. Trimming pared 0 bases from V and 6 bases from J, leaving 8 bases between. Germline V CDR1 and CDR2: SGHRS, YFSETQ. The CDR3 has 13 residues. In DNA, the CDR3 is TGCGCCAGCAGCTTGGTAGCCCCCGATACGCAGTATTTT. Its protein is CASSLVAPDTQYF.

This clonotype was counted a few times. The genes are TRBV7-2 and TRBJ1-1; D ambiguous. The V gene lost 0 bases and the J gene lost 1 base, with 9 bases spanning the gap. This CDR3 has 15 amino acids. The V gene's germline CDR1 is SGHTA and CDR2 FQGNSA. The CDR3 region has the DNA TGTGCCAGCAGCTTAGCCACAGTCACGAACACTGAAGCTTTCTTT. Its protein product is CASSLATVTNTEAFF.

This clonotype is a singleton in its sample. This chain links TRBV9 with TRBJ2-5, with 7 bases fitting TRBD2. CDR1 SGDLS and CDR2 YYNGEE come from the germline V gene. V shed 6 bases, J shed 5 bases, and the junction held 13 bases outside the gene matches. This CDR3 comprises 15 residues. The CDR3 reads CASTPGVAGVETQYF. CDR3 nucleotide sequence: TGTGCCAGCACCCCGGGGGTTGCGGGGGTGGAGACCCAGTACTTC.

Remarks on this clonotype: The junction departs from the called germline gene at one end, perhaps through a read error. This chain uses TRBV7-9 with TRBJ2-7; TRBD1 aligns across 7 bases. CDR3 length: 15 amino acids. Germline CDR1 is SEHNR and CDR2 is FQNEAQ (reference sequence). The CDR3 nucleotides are TGTGCCAGCAGCCGAGCAGCCGGGACAGAATACGAGCGGTACTTC. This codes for CASSRAAGTEYERYF.

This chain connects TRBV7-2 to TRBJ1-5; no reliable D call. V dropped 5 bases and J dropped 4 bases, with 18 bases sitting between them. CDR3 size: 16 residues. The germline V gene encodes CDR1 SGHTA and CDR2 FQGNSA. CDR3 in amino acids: CASSLGSGYRNQPQHF. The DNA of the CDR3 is TGTGCCAGCAGCCTAGGGTCGGGGTATAGGAATCAGCCCCAGCATTTT.

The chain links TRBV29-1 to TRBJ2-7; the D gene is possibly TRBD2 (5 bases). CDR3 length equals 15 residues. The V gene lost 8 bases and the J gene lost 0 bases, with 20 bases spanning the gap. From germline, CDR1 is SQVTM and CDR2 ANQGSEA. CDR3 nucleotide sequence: TGCAGCTTCCTCCGGGGTAACCCCAGCTCCTACGAGCAGTACTTC. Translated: CSFLRGNPSSYEQYF.

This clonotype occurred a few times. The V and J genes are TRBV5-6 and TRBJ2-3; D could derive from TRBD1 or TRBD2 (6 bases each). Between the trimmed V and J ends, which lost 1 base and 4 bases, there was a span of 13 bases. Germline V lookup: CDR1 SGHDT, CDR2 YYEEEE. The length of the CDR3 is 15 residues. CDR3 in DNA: TGTGCCAGCAGCTTGCTGACGGGGGCAGCAGATACGCAGTATTTT. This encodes CASSLLTGAADTQYF.

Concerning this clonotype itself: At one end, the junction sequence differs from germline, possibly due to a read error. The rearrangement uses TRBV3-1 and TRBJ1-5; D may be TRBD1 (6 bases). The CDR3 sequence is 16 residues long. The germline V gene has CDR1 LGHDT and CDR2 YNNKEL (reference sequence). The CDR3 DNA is TGTGCCAGCAGCCGAGAGGGGGGGGGGCGCAATCAGCCACAGCATTTT. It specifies CASSREGGGRNQPQHF.

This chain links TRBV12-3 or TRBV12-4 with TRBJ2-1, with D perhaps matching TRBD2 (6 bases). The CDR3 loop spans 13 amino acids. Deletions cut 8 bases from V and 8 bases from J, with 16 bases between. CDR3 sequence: CASLDPRDYEQFF. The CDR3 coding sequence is TGTGCCAGCTTAGACCCTAGGGACTATGAGCAGTTCTTC.

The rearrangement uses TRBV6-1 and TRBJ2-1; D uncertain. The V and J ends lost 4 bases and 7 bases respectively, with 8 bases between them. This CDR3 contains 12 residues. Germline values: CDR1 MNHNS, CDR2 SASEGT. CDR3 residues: CASSGNENEQFF. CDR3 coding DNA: TGTGCCAGCAGTGGAAATGAGAATGAGCAGTTCTTC.

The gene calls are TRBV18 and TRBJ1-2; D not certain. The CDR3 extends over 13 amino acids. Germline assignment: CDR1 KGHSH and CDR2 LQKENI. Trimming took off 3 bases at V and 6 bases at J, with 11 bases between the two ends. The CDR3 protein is CASSPRPGDGYTF. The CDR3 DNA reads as TGTGCCAGCTCACCCCGGCCTGGAGATGGCTACACCTTC. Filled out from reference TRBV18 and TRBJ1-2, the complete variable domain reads NAGVMQNPRHLVRRRGQEARLRCSPMKGHSHVYWYRQLPEEGLKFMVYLQKENIIDESGMPKERFSAEFPKEGPSILRIQQVVRGDSAAYFCASSPRPGDGYTFGSGTRLTVV.

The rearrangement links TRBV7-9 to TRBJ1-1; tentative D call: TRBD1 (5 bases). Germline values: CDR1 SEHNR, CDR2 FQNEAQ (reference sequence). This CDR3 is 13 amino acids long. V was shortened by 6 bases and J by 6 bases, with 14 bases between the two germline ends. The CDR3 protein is CASRWTSTAEAFF. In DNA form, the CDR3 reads TGTGCCAGCAGGTGGACATCAACGGCTGAAGCTTTCTTT.

CDR3 in amino acids: CASRRANQPQHF. Written as DNA, the CDR3 is TGTGCCAGCCGCCGAGCCAATCAGCCCCAGCATTTT. The J gene is TRBJ1-5, the V gene TRBV2; D is ambiguous. Germline lookup yields CDR1 SNHLY and CDR2 FYNNEI. The V end was cut by 8 bases, the J end by 3 bases, with 8 bases between. The CDR3 is 12 residues long.

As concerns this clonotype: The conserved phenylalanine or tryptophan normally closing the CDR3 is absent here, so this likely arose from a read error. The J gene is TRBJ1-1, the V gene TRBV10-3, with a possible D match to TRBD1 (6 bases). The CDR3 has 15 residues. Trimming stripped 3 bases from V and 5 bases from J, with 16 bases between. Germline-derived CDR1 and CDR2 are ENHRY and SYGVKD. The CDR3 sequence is CAISDGGGRRTEAFS. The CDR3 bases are TGTGCCATCAGTGATGGCGGGGGGCGCCGGACTGAAGCTTTCTCT.

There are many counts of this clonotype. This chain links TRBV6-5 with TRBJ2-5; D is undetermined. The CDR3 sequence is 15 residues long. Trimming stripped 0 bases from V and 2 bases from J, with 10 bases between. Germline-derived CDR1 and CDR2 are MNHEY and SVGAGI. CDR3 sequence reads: CASSYSMAQQETQYF. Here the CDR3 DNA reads TGTGCCAGCAGTTACTCGATGGCGCAGCAAGAGACCCAGTACTTC.